The T cell receptor beta chain under discussion was sequenced for a study of shared clonotypes between healthy human individuals (dated by TCRdb to the early 2020s). Broadly, across the study: The cohort comprised a couple of women and a few men aged 18 to 49 years. For each donor, CD4 naive and CD4 memory were each run on three plates, CD8 naive on two plates, and CD8 memory on one plate. To estimate repertoire size and how much clonotypes are shared between individuals, the study performed deep sequencing of blood TCR repertoires from 4 to 6 healthy adults. To increase sequencing depth and limit assay-specific biases, different laboratories used diverse techniques to prepare libraries and sequence TCR repertoires. Between about 0.85 and 9.5 billion PBMCs per donor were obtained by leukapheresis. The investigation overall reported the following: Naive subsets generally had larger estimated clonotype richness than memory subsets. Sampling was restricted to blood, and TCR repertoires in tissue are likely to differ from TCR repertoires in blood. Incomplete sequencing was indicated by rarefaction of sorted-subset datasets, despite the large sequencing depth. Pairwise subsampling led to the expectation that sequencing depth would affect the degree of clonotype sharing among donors. Higher generation probabilities were observed for clonotypes shared by all four sorted-subset donors than for non-shared clonotypes. Approximately 5% of naive CD4, 3% to 3.5% of naive CD8, around 2.3% of memory CD4, and about 0.4% of memory CD8 clonotypes were shared across a handful of donors. Because the study included only a small number of donors, the genetic and exposure-history diversity represented was limited.

The donors were healthy, HIV-negative adults who had no recently reported acute infections or vaccinations. All donors were Caucasian adults living in Nashville, Tennessee, USA. CD4+ T cells were enriched by magnetic negative selection, after which naive cells were positively selected on CD45RA and the negative fraction was taken as the memory subset. Blood was obtained by leukapheresis, after which PBMCs were separated by Ficoll-Histopaque density gradient centrifugation and cryopreserved in liquid nitrogen vapor phase. Analytical flow cytometry was used to check the purity and quantity of each magnetically sorted T cell population. Genomic DNA was isolated from each sorted fraction and quantified by UV absorbance on a Nanodrop 2000c. V was cut back by 2 bases and J by 4 bases, leaving a gap of 10 bases between them. Its CDR3 holds 14 amino acids, cysteine through phenylalanine. CDR3 DNA is the only sequence kept; it has 42 bases, read in frame from the first base. CDR1 and CDR2, per the germline V gene, are KGHSH and LQKENI.

Regarding this clone: Its antigen is not yet known. Within one base of it there is no much larger clone, and no base qualities were kept.

Using the deep immunoSEQ assay, multiplex PCR amplified TCR CDR3 regions from genomic DNA. Genomic DNA extracted from each cell subset was distributed evenly over all wells of several immunoSEQ 96-well plates, and each plate served as one replicate. For sorted subsets, 150 to 250 ng of genomic DNA, equivalent to 30,000 or so T cell genomes, went into each replicate PCR. Purified libraries were measured with a Qubit 3.0 fluorometer, size-checked on a Bioanalyzer 2100, and measured again with the KAPA Library Quantification kit. Every immunoSEQ 96-well plate was sequenced on a separate single-read 150-cycle Illumina NextSeq 550 flow cell. The original pipeline was this. Because the immunoSEQ output held only junctional sequences and lacked quality scores, the filtering could not match the filtering applied to full-length reads. To assign V/J genes and CDR3, sequences were annotated against IMGT germline references using PyIR, a Python wrapper for IgBLAST v1.9. Any read was removed if the V/J assignment was weak (E-value above 1e-6), the CDR3 was missing, or the read contained stop codons, out-of-frame junctions, or ambiguous translated residues. V3J clonotypes were defined as sequences sharing the same inferred V gene, J gene, and CDR3 amino acid sequence. The percentage overlap between two repertoires was calculated by dividing the number of shared unique clonotypes by the size of the smaller repertoire. Repertoire richness was assessed with RTK rarefaction, the Chao1 estimator, and Recon v2.1 estimates of unobserved clonotypes. Generation probabilities for all TCRbeta clonotypes obtained by the gDNA method from a few donors were computed using OLGA. This is the immuneACCESS table as TCRdb keeps it, with only in-frame sequences that have V and J called. A part of the clones is gone; compared with another copy, unresolved V genes explain less than half, and the rest is unexplained. The V and J calls and the clone size are those of that table, but D and trimming were determined from the DNA. This sample lists about 2.3 million clones; approximately 93% were detected once. Jointly, the top ten make up under 0.45% of the sample.

The sequencing input was naive CD4+ T cells from PBMCs. The label giving this sample's cell subset or site can be read as: CD45RA+ positively selected. The chain joins TRBV18 to TRBJ2-3; the D gene is possibly TRBD2, with 6 bases matching. The clonotype originates from a young man in good health. Some clones in this sample may be carry-over from other donors' samples. The CDR3 protein is CASSPITSPDTQYF. In nucleotide form, the sequence is TGTGCCAGCTCACCAATAACTAGCCCAGATACGCAGTATTTT.